A single T cell receptor (beta chain) is shown here with its context. As yet, its antigen is unknown. MiXCR, applied by TCRdb to the 5' RACE reads, yields one record per CDR3 protein. The sample lists tens of thousands of distinct CDR3 sequences, about 23% occurring once. This specimen belongs to a study of T-cell memory formation after mild COVID-19. This CDR3 has 14 amino acids. The V gene's germline CDR1 is SGHRS and CDR2 YFSETQ. Losses at the gene ends were 4 bases for V and 7 bases for J; bases not matched to a gene: 7. Regarding the study as a whole: Some clones that responded turned up in pre-infection memory, which suggests that cross-reactive memory joined in.

This TCR was sampled from a man aged 18 to 29 who had mild COVID-19 (a few samples of this study predate the infection). Cell type and time point are not known. The chain has TRBV5-1 and TRBJ2-7; 11 bases fit TRBD1. The sequencing sample was made of PBMCs or a T cell subset sorted from them (not recorded which). The CDR3 DNA reads as TGCGCCAGCAGCACTGGACAGGGGGCTGGGGAGCAGTACGTC. It is translated as CASSTGQGAGEQYV.